The clone carrying this TCR beta chain has only a few counts. Profiled with immunoSEQ multiplex PCR; TCRdb holds only in-frame clones, not every one. The sample comprises roughly 18,000 clones, about 83% of which are singletons, and under 3.5% rests with the top ten. This sample was included in a study of lymphopenia after photon versus proton radiotherapy. CDR1 WNHNN and CDR2 SYGVQD come from the germline V gene (reference sequence). V shed 6 bases and J shed 6 bases, with 21 bases lying between them. The CDR3 extends over 15 amino acids. Sequencing was performed on peripheral blood, taken from a patient treated with photon-based radiotherapy. The chain combines TRBV10-1 with TRBJ2-7; a weak D match, TRBD1 (5 bases). The receptor was isolated from a woman between 50 and 59 years old with pancreatic cancer. CDR3 in DNA: TGCGCCAGCAGCGACCCAAGACAGCCAGGCGCCGAGCAGTACTTC. This gives the protein CASSDPRQPGAEQYF.